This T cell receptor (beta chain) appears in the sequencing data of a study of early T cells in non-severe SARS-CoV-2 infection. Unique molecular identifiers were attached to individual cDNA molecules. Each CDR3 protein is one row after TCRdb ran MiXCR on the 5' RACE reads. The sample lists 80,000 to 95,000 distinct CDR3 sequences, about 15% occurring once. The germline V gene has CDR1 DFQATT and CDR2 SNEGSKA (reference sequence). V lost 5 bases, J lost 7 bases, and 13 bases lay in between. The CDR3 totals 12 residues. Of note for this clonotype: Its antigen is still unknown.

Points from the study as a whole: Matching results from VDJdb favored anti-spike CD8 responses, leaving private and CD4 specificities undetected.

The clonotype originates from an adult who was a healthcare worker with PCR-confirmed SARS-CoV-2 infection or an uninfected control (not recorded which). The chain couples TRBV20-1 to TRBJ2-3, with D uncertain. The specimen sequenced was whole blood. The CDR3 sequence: CSARWVDYTQYF. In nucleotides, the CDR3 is TGCAGTGCTCGCTGGGTTGACTATACGCAGTATTTT.